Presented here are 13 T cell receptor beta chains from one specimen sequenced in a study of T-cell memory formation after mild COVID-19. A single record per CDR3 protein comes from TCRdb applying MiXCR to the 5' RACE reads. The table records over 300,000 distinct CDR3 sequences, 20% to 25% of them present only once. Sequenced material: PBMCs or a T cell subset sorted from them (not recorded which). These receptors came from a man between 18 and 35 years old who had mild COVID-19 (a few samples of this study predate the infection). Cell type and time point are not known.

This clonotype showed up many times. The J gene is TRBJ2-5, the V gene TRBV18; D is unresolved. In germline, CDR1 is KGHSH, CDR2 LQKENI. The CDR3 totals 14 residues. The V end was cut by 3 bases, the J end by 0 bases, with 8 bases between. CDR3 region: CASSPTGYQETQYF. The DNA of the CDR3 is TGTGCCAGCTCACCGACCGGGTACCAAGAGACCCAGTACTTC.

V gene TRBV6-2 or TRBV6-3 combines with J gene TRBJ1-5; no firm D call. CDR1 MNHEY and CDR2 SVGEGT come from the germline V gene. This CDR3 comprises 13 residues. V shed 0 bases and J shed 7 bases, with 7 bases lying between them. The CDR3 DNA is TGTGCCAGCAGTTACTCATCCAGACAGCCCCAGCATTTT. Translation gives CASSYSSRQPQHF.

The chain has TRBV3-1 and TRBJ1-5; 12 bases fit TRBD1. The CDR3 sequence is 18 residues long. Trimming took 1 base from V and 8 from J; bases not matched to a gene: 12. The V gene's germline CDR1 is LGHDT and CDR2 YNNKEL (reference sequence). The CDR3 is CASSQVDPGTGGLKPQHF. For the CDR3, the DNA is TGTGCCAGCAGCCAAGTGGACCCCGGGACAGGGGGCTTAAAGCCCCAGCATTTT.

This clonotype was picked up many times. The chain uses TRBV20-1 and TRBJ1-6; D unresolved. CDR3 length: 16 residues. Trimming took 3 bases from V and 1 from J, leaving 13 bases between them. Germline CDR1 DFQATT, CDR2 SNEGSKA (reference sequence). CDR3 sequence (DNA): TGCAGTGCTAGGACTCGGAAGGTGTCCTATAATTCACCCCTCCACTTT. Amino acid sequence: CSARTRKVSYNSPLHF.

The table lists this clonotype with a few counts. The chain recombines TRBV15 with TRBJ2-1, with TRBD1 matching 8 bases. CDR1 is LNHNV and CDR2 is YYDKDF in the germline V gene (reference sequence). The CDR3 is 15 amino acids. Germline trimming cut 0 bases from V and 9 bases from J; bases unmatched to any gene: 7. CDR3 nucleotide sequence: TGTGCCACCAGCAGAGATTGGACAGGGCTTGGTGAGCAGTTCTTC. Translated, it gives CATSRDWTGLGEQFF.

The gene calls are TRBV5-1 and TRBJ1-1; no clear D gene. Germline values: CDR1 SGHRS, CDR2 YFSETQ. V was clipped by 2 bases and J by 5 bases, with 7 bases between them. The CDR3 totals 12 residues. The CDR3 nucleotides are TGCGCCAGCAGCTTCGCCAGAACTGAAGCTTTCTTT. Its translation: CASSFARTEAFF. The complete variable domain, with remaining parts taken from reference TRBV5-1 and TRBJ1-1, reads KAGVTQTPRYLIKTRGQQVTLSCSPISGHRSVSWYQQTPGQGLQFLFEYFSETQRNKGNFPGRFSGRQFSNSRSEMNVSTLELGDSALYLCASSFARTEAFFGQGTRLTVV.

The DNA for the CDR3 is TGCAGTGCTACCGGGACAGATAGCAATCAGCCCCAGCATTTT. Translation: CSATGTDSNQPQHF. The V call is TRBV20-1, the J call TRBJ1-5; 7 nucleotides line up with TRBD1. CDR3 length: 14 residues. Germline V gives CDR1 DFQATT, CDR2 SNEGSKA (reference sequence). The V and J ends lost 4 bases and 0 bases, in that order; junction bases with no gene match: 3.

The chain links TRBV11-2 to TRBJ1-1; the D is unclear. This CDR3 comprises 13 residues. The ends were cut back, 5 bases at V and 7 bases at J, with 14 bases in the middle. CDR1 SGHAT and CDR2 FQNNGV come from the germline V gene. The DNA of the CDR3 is TGTGCCAGCAGCCCCCCGAACAGCGATGAAGCTTTCTTT. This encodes CASSPPNSDEAFF.

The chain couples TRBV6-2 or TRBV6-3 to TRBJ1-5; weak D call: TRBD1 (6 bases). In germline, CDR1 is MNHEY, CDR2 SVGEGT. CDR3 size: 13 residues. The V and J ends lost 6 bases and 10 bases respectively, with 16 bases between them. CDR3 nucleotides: TGTGCCAGCAGAGACAGGACCATCAGCCCCCAGCATTTT. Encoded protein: CASRDRTISPQHF.

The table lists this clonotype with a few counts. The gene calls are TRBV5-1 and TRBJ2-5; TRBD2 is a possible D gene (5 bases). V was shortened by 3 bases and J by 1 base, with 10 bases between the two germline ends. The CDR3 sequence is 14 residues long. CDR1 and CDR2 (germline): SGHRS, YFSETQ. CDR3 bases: TGCGCCAGCAGCTCGGGATCGGCCCAAGAGACCCAGTACTTC. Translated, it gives CASSSGSAQETQYF.

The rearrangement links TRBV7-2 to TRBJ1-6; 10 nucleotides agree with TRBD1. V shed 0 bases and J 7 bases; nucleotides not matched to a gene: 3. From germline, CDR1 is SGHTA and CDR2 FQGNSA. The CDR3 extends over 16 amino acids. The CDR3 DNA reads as TGTGCCAGCAGCTTAGCAGGGACAGGGGCGAATTCACCCCTCCACTTT. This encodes CASSLAGTGANSPLHF. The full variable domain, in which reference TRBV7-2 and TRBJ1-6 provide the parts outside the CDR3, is GAGVSQSPSNKVTEKGKDVELRCDPISGHTALYWYRQSLGQGLEFLIYFQGNSAPDKSGLPSDRFSAERTGGSVSTLTIQRTQQEDSAVYLCASSLAGTGANSPLHFGNGTRLTVT.

In DNA, the CDR3 is TGTGCCAGCAACTACAGGGGCTTTCGGACAGATACGCAGTATTTT. Protein sequence: CASNYRGFRTDTQYF. The chain joins TRBV12-3 or TRBV12-4 to TRBJ2-3; 7 nucleotides agree with TRBD1. CDR3 length equals 15 residues. V gave up 7 bases and J gave up 3 bases; unmatched junction bases: 10.

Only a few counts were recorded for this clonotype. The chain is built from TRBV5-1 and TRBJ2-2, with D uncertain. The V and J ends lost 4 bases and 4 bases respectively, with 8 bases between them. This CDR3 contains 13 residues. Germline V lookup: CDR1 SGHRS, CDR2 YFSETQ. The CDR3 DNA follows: TGCGCCAGCAGCCCCCGGAGCACCGGGGAGCTGTTTTTT. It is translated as CASSPRSTGELFF. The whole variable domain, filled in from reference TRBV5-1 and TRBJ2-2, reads KAGVTQTPRYLIKTRGQQVTLSCSPISGHRSVSWYQQTPGQGLQFLFEYFSETQRNKGNFPGRFSGRQFSNSRSEMNVSTLELGDSALYLCASSPRSTGELFFGEGSRLTVL.